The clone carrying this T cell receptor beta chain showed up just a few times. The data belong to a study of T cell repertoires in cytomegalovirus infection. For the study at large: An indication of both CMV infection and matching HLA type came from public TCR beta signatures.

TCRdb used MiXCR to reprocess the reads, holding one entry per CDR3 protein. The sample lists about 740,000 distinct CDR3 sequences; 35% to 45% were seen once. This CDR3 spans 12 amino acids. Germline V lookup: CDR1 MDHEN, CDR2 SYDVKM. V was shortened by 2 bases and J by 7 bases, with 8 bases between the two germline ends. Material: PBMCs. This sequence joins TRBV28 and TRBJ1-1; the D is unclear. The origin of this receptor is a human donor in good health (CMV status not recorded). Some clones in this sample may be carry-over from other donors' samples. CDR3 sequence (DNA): TGTGCCAGCAGTTTAGAGGGCCGTGAAGCTTTCTTT. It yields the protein CASSLEGREAFF.